Listed here are 16 T cell receptor beta chains from one sample, sequenced in a study of OX40 agonist ivuxolimab in advanced cancers. TCRdb keeps only in-frame clones here, not all; method: immunoSEQ multiplex PCR. The sample consists of around 36,000 clones, roughly 80% of them appearing once. This specimen was CD4+ or CD8+ T cells sorted from blood, taken in a trial of the OX40 agonist ivuxolimab. These receptors were taken from an adult with an advanced solid tumor such as melanoma, head and neck, liver or kidney cancer.

This clone was detected a few times. This sequence joins TRBV18 and TRBJ2-7, with 7 bases identical to TRBD1. Germline assignment: CDR1 KGHSH and CDR2 LQKENI. Trimming at V came to 4 bases and at J to 3 bases, leaving 3 bases not matched to a gene. The CDR3 runs to 13 residues. The CDR3 spells CASSRGQDYEQYF. The CDR3 nucleotides are TGTGCCAGCTCACGTGGACAGGACTACGAGCAGTACTTC.

This clone has only a few counts. The CDR3 is CASSSAGTGSSYEQYF. The CDR3 nucleotides are TGTGCCAGCTCATCGGCCGGGACGGGGAGCTCCTACGAGCAGTACTTC. The V call is TRBV18, the J call TRBJ2-7; either TRBD1 or TRBD2 may supply D (5 bases each). The CDR3 loop spans 16 amino acids. V was cut by 5 bases and J by 0 bases, with 17 bases left in between. CDR1 KGHSH and CDR2 LQKENI come from the germline V gene. Looking up the rest from reference TRBV18 and TRBJ2-7 gives the full variable domain: NAGVMQNPRHLVRRRGQEARLRCSPMKGHSHVYWYRQLPEEGLKFMVYLQKENIIDESGMPKERFSAEFPKEGPSILRIQQVVRGDSAAYFCASSSAGTGSSYEQYFGPGTRLTVT.

The gene calls are TRBV6-1 and TRBJ2-2, with 9 bases matching TRBD2. The CDR3 covers 15 residues. Germline-derived CDR1 and CDR2 are MNHNS and SASEGT. Trimming cost V 3 bases and J 1 base; bases outside gene matches: 0. The CDR3 is CASSERGGNTGELFF. CDR3 sequence (DNA): TGTGCCAGCAGTGAGCGGGGGGGGAACACCGGGGAGCTGTTTTTT.

The rearrangement joins TRBV30 to TRBJ2-2; D might be TRBD2 (5 bases). This CDR3 spans 17 amino acids. Germline-derived CDR1 and CDR2 are GTSNPN and SVGIG (reference sequence). The V gene lost 2 bases and the J gene lost 0 bases, with 16 bases spanning the gap. The CDR3 coding sequence is TGTGCCTGGAGTATCGGCAGGAGGCTCACGAACACCGGGGAGCTGTTTTTT. Translation: CAWSIGRRLTNTGELFF.

V gene TRBV7-6 combines with J gene TRBJ2-7; 8 bases align to TRBD2. The CDR3 has 13 residues. Germline values: CDR1 SGHVS, CDR2 FNYEAQ. The trim removed 2 bases at V and 4 bases at J, leaving 1 base unmatched. The CDR3 DNA reads TGTGCCAGCAGCTTAACTAGCGGATACGAGCAGTACTTC. Translation: CASSLTSGYEQYF.

This clone was found a few times. The chain carries TRBV7-9 and TRBJ2-7; D possibly matches TRBD1 or TRBD2 (6 bases each). Trimming pared 1 base from V and 4 bases from J, leaving 11 bases between. Germline values: CDR1 SEHNR, CDR2 FQNEAQ (reference sequence). The CDR3 is 14 amino acids. The DNA for the CDR3 is TGTGCCAGCAGCTTAGTGGGGGGCAGTTACGAGCAGTACTTC. This sequence encodes CASSLVGGSYEQYF.

The chain couples TRBV6-1 to TRBJ2-3; D is ambiguous. Germline values: CDR1 MNHNS, CDR2 SASEGT. This CDR3 has 14 amino acids. Between the trimmed V and J ends, which lost 6 bases and 0 bases, there was a span of 10 bases. CDR3 nucleotide sequence: TGTGCCAGCAGGGGCGGCAGTAGCACAGATACGCAGTATTTT. This codes for CASRGGSSTDTQYF.

The rearrangement uses TRBV7-3 and TRBJ2-7, with D possibly matching TRBD1 (6 bases). The CDR3 has 15 amino acids. CDR1 and CDR2 (germline): SGHTA, FQGTGA. V was cut by 5 bases and J by 2 bases, with 16 bases left in between. CDR3 residues: CASSPTGPTAYEQYF. CDR3 sequence (DNA): TGTGCCAGCAGCCCTACAGGGCCCACCGCCTACGAGCAGTACTTC.

The chain recombines TRBV6-5 with TRBJ1-4; possible D gene TRBD1, 5 bases. From germline, CDR1 is MNHEY and CDR2 SVGAGI. The V and J ends lost 2 bases and 2 bases respectively, with 9 bases between them. CDR3 length equals 15 residues. The CDR3 bases are TGTGCCAGCAGTTACCAGGGTGGTACTAATGAAAAACTGTTTTTT. As protein: CASSYQGGTNEKLFF.

The rearrangement joins TRBV11-1 to TRBJ2-1; D is perhaps TRBD1 (5 bases). V lost 6 bases, J lost 0 bases, and 12 bases lay in between. CDR3 length equals 15 residues. CDR1 is SGHAT and CDR2 is FQDESV in the germline V gene (reference sequence). DNA of the CDR3: TGTGCCAGCAGTTCCACAGGTAGCTCCTACAATGAGCAGTTCTTC. Translation: CASSSTGSSYNEQFF.

CDR3 region: CAWSVWVGGASEQFF. The DNA for the CDR3 is TGTGCCTGGAGTGTATGGGTCGGGGGGGCCTCTGAGCAGTTCTTC. The V call is TRBV30, the J call TRBJ2-1, with TRBD2 matching over 8 bases. J gave up 9 bases and V 0 bases, and 10 bases lay outside the gene matches. The CDR3 is made up of 15 amino acids. CDR1 is GTSNPN and CDR2 is SVGIG in the germline V gene (reference sequence).

This clone turned up a few times. The chain links TRBV6-5 to TRBJ2-3, with 8 bases matching TRBD2. Germline trimming cut 0 bases from V and 11 bases from J; bases unmatched to any gene: 13. The CDR3 runs to 16 residues. Germline V gene lookup returns CDR1 MNHEY and CDR2 SVGAGI. DNA for the CDR3: TGTGCCAGCAGTTACTCCAGAGGCGGGAGGAGGGAGGAGCAGTATTTT. Its translation is CASSYSRGGRREEQYF.

This rearrangement joins TRBV11-1 to TRBJ2-7; TRBD1 agrees at 7 bases. Germline V gene lookup returns CDR1 SGHAT and CDR2 FQDESV (reference sequence). Trimming cost V 1 base and J 2 bases; bases outside gene matches: 5. The CDR3 runs 15 residues. The CDR3 DNA reads TGTGCCAGCAGCTTAGATGGGCAGGGGGCCTACGAGCAGTACTTC. This gives the protein CASSLDGQGAYEQYF.

This chain joins TRBV28 and TRBJ2-7, with D unresolved. This CDR3 region has 14 residues. V lost 4 bases to trimming and J lost 2 bases, with 12 bases between them. Germline-derived CDR1 and CDR2 are MDHEN and SYDVKM. CDR3 nucleotide sequence: TGTGCCAGCAGTTCTCCGGACGGAGCCTACGAGCAGTACTTC. Protein sequence: CASSSPDGAYEQYF.

This clone was found a few times. V is TRBV10-3 and J is TRBJ1-3; TRBD1 might be the D (5 bases). Trimming left V 3 bases short and J 2 bases short, with 5 bases between. This CDR3 is built from 13 residues. Germline V gene lookup returns CDR1 ENHRY and CDR2 SYGVKD. The CDR3 reads CAISDRAGNTIYF. The CDR3, as DNA: TGTGCCATCAGTGACAGGGCTGGAAACACCATATATTTT.

J is TRBJ2-1 and V is TRBV28; 10 nucleotides align to TRBD2. The V and J ends lost 7 bases and 8 bases, in that order; junction bases with no gene match: 5. The CDR3 totals 13 residues. Germline V lookup: CDR1 MDHEN, CDR2 SYDVKM. CDR3 coding DNA: TGTGCCAGCAACGAGCGGGAGGGCCATGAGCAGTTCTTC. Translation: CASNEREGHEQFF. The variable domain in full, completed from reference TRBV28 and TRBJ2-1, reads DVKVTQSSRYLVKRTGEKVFLECVQDMDHENMFWYRQDPGLGLRLIYFSYDVKMKEKGDIPEGYSVSREKKERFSLILESASTNQTSMYLCASNEREGHEQFFGPGTRLTVL.